The clone carrying this T cell receptor (beta chain) was counted a single time. The antigen is undetermined. The data were obtained in a study of cytomegalovirus exposure and HLA in healthy donors. Findings of the study overall: As immune exposure information, only CMV serostatus was available. Most observed TCR sequences were rare, whereas some public TCRs were detected in many donors.

Amplification used 60 Vbeta primers and 13 Jbeta primers. In the source study's methods: Tens of millions of unique TCR beta chains, 9 million to 11 million shared, were counted in a later analysis. Sequenced by immunoSEQ multiplex PCR; TCRdb stores in-frame clones only, minus some. V, J and clone size reflect that table, while D and trimming were determined from the DNA. In the table there are about 120,000 clones, around three quarters of which are singletons. Healthy people donating bone marrow made up the donors. Between the trimmed V and J ends, which lost 4 bases and 1 base, there was a span of 8 bases. CDR1 and CDR2 (germline): SGHNT, YYREEE (reference sequence). The CDR3 length is 14 residues.

V gene TRBV5-4 combines with J gene TRBJ1-4; possibly TRBD1 for D (5 bases). Material for sequencing was PBMCs. This TCR was recovered from a woman aged 40 to 50 in good health and CMV-seropositive. The CDR3 spells CASSVGGTNEKLFF. DNA of the CDR3: TGTGCCAGCAGCGTCGGGGGAACTAATGAAAAACTGTTTTTT.